This entry is about one T cell receptor beta chain. The antigen remains undetermined. Trimming removed 0 bases at V and 8 bases at J, with 14 bases between. This CDR3 is 15 amino acids long. The germline CDR1 and CDR2 sequences are MGHRA and YSYEKL. This record belongs to a study of cytomegalovirus exposure and HLA in healthy donors. Repertoires were generated with immunoSEQ multiplex PCR, while TCRdb's copy carries only in-frame clones and drops some. The table lists more than 250,000 clones, about 92% of them singletons. Study results and limitations: Reported performance of the classifier showed diagnosis of cytomegalovirus status with high specificity and sensitivity.

The specimen sequenced was PBMCs. V is TRBV4-1 and J is TRBJ1-5; D is undetermined. This clonotype was sampled from a woman under 40 in good health and CMV-seronegative. CDR3: CASSQEVGSLEPQHF. The CDR3 nucleotides read TGCGCCAGCAGCCAAGAGGTGGGGAGTTTAGAGCCCCAGCATTTT.